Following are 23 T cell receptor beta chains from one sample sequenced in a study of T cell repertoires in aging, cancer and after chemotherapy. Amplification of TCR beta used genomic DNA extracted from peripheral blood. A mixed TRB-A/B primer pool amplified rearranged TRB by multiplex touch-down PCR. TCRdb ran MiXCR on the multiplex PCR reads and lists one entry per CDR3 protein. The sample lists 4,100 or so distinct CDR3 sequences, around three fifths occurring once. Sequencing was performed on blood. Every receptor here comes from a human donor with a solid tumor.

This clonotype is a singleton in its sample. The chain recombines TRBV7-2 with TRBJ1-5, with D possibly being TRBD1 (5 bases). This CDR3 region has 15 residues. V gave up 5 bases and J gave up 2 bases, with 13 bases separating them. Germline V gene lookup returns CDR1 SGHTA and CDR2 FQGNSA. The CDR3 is CASSLLAGGNQPQHF. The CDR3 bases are TGTGCCAGCAGCCTACTTGCGGGGGGCAATCAGCCCCAGCATTTT.

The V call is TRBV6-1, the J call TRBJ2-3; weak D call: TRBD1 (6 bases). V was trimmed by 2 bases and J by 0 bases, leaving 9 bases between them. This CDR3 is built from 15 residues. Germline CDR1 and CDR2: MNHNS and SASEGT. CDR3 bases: TGTGCCAGCAGTGAACAGGGGTATAGCACAGATACGCAGTATTTT. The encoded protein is CASSEQGYSTDTQYF.

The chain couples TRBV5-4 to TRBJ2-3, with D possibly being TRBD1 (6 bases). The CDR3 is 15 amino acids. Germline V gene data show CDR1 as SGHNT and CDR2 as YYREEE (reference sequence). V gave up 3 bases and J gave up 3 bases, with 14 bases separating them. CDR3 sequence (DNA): TGTGCCAGCAGCTCCTCAGGGGCCGGGACAGATACGCAGTATTTT. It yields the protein CASSSSGAGTDTQYF.

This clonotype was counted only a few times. The CDR3 region has the DNA TGTGCCAGTGAGACCGCGAGGGGGAATTCACCCCTCCACTTT. It translates to CASETARGNSPLHF. The chain has TRBV19 and TRBJ1-6; D perhaps matches TRBD1 (6 bases). The V gene lost 8 bases and the J gene lost 7 bases, with 15 bases spanning the gap. This CDR3 region has 14 residues. In germline, CDR1 is LNHDA, CDR2 SQIVND (reference sequence).

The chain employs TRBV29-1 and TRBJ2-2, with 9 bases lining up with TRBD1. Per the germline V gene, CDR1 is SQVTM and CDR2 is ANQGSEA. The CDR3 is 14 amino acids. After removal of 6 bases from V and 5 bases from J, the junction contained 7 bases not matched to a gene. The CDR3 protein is CSVNRGLETGELFF. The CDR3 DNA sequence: TGCAGCGTAAACAGGGGGCTGGAAACCGGGGAGCTGTTTTTT.

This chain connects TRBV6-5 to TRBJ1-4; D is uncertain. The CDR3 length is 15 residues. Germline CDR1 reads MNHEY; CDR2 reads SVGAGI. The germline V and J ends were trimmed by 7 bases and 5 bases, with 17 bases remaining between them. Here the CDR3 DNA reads TGTGCCAGCACGAACGAGATAGGGCCGAATGAAAAACTGTTTTTT. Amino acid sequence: CASTNEIGPNEKLFF.

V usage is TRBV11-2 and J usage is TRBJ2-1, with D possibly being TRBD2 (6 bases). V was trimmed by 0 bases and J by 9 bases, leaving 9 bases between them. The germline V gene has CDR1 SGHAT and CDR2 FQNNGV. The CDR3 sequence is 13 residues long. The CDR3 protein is CASSLEGGAEQFF. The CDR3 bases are TGTGCCAGCAGCTTAGAGGGAGGTGCTGAGCAGTTCTTC.

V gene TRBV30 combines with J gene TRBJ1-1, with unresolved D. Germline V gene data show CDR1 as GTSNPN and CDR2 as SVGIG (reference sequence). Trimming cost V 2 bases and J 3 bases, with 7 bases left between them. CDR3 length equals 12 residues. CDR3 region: CAWSSGYTEAFF. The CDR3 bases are TGTGCCTGGAGTTCCGGCTACACTGAAGCTTTCTTT. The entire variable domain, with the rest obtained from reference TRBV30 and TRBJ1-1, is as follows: SQTIHQWPATLVQPVGSPLSLECTVEGTSNPNLYWYRQAAGRGLQLLFYSVGIGQISSEVPQNLSASRPQDRQFILSSKKLLLSDSGFYLCAWSSGYTEAFFGQGTRLTVV.

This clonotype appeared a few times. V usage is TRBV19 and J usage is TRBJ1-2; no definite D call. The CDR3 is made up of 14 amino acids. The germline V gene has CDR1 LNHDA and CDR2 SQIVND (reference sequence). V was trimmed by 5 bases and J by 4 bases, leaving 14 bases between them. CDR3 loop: CASSANGPGYGYTF. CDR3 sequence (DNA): TGTGCCAGTAGTGCAAACGGGCCAGGCTATGGCTACACCTTC.

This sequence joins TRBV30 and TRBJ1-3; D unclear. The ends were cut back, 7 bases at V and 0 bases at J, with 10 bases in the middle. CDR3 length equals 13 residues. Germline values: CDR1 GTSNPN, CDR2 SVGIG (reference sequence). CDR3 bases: TGTGCCTTGGACCAGACCTCTGGAAACACCATATATTTT. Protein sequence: CALDQTSGNTIYF.

The CDR3 bases are TGTGCCTGGAACCCGCAGGTGAACACTGAAGCTTTCTTT. Translating it yields CAWNPQVNTEAFF. The chain employs TRBV30 and TRBJ1-1; no firm D call. Germline V gene sequence: CDR1 GTSNPN, CDR2 SVGIG (reference sequence). With 4 bases removed from V and 0 bases from J, the gap between germline ends came to 9 bases. The length of the CDR3 is 13 residues.

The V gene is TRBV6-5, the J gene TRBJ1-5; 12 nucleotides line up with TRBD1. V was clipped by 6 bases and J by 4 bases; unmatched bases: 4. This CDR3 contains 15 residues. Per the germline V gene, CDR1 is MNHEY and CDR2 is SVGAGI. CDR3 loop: CASRGGQGANQPQHF. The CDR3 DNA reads TGTGCCAGCAGAGGGGGACAGGGGGCAAATCAGCCCCAGCATTTT.

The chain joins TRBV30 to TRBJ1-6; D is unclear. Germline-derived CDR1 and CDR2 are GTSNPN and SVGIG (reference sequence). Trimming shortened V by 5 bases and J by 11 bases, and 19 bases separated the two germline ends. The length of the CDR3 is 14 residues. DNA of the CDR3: TGTGCCTGGCCCACTGACTTGACTGGAACACCCCTCCACTTT. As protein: CAWPTDLTGTPLHF.

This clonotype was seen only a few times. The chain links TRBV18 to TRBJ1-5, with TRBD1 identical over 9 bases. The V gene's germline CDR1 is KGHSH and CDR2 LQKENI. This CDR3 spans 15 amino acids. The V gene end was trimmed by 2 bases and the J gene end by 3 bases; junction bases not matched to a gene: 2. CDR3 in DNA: TGTGCCAGCTCACCAGGACAGGGGAACAATCAGCCCCAGCATTTT. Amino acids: CASSPGQGNNQPQHF.

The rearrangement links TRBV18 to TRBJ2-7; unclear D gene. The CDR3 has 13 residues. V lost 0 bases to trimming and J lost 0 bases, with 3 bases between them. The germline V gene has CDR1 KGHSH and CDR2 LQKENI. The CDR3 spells CASSPPTSYEQYF. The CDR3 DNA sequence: TGTGCCAGCTCACCACCCACCTCCTACGAGCAGTACTTC.

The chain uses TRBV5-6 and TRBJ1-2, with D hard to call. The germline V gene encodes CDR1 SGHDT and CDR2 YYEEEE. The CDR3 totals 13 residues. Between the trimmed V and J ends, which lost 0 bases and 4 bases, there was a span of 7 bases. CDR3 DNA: TGTGCCAGCAGCTTGGGAACAGCCTATGGCTACACCTTC. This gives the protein CASSLGTAYGYTF.

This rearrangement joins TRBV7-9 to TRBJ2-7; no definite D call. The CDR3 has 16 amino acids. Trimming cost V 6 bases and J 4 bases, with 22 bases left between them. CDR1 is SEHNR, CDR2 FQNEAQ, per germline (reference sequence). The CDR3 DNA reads TGTGCCAGCAGTCCGGAGCGAGCGAAATTCGTTTACGAGCAGTACTTC. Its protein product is CASSPERAKFVYEQYF.

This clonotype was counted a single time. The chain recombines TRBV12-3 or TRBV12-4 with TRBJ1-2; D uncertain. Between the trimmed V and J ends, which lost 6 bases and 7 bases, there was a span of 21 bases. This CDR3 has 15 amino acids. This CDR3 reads CASRQTQTGTGGYTF. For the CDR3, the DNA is TGTGCCAGCAGACAAACGCAGACGGGTACGGGTGGCTACACCTTC.

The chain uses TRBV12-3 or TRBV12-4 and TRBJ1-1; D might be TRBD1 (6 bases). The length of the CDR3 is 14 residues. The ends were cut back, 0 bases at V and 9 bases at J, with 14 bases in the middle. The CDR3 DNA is TGTGCCAGCAGTTTAGCGCGAGGGGGAGAGAAAGCTTTCTTT. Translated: CASSLARGGEKAFF.

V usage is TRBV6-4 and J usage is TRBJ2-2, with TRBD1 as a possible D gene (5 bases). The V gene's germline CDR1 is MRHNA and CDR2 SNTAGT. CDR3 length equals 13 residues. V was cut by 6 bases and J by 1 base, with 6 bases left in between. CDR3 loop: CASSGQNTGELFF. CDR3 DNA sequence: TGTGCCAGCAGCGGACAGAACACCGGGGAGCTGTTTTTT.

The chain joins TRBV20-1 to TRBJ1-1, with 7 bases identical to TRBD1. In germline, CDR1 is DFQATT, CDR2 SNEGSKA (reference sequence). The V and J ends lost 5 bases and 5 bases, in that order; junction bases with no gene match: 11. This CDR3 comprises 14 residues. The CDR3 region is CSAPPGTANTEAFF. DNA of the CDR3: TGCAGTGCTCCACCTGGGACAGCGAATACTGAAGCTTTCTTT.

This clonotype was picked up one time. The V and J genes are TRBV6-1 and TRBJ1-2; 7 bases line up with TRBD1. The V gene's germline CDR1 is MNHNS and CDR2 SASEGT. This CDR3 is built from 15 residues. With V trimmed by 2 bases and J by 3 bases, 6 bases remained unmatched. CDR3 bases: TGTGCCAGCAGTGAACAGGGGGGGATGGACTATGGCTACACCTTC. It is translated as CASSEQGGMDYGYTF.

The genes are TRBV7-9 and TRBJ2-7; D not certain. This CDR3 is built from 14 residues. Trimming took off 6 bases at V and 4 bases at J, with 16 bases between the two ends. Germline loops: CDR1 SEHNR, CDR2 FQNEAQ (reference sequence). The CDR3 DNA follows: TGTGCCAGCAGTTACTCGAGCCGGAAGTACGAGCAGTACTTC. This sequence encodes CASSYSSRKYEQYF.